What follows describes a single T cell receptor (beta chain). PCR was performed using 60 Vbeta and 13 Jbeta primers. Using immunoSEQ multiplex PCR, the repertoire was profiled, and TCRdb retains in-frame clones only, with some absent. The sample includes roughly 190,000 clones, 75% to 90% of them seen just once. The record originates from a study of cytomegalovirus exposure and HLA in healthy donors. The germline V gene encodes CDR1 SGHTA and CDR2 FQGNSA. The CDR3 spans 14 residues. Trimming took 3 bases from V and 5 from J, leaving 13 bases between them. The chain links TRBV7-2 to TRBJ2-5; D call uncertain. The TCR originated in a man aged 35 to 55 in good health and CMV-seropositive. Sequenced: PBMCs. The CDR3 loop reads CASSLVVSSETQYF. The CDR3 DNA is TGTGCCAGCAGCTTGGTAGTATCCTCGGAGACCCAGTACTTC. Full variable domain (outside the CDR3, taken from reference TRBV7-2 and TRBJ2-5): GAGVSQSPSNKVTEKGKDVELRCDPISGHTALYWYRQSLGQGLEFLIYFQGNSAPDKSGLPSDRFSAERTGGSVSTLTIQRTQQEDSAVYLCASSLVVSSETQYFGPGTRLLVL.